Shown below are 16 T cell receptor beta chains from a single sample sequenced in a study of CD8 T cells in ankylosing spondylitis. Findings and limits, study-wide: Characteristic of ankylosing spondylitis blood, it appeared, was a TCR beta motif comprising roughly 8 highly homologous variants.

No antigen has been identified for these receptors. Each CDR3 protein gets one entry after TCRdb re-called the 5' RACE reads with MiXCR. The profile covers around 480,000 distinct CDR3 sequences, with about 15% appearing a single time and 1% taken by the ten largest. Sample: blood, either unsorted or a sorted T cell fraction (not recorded which). The source is a male donor with ankylosing spondylitis.

This clonotype has just a few counts. V usage is TRBV7-8 and J usage is TRBJ2-5; D perhaps matches TRBD1 (8 bases). Between the trimmed V and J ends, which lost 5 bases and 4 bases, there was a span of 17 bases. This CDR3 comprises 15 residues. Germline lookup yields CDR1 SGHVS and CDR2 FQNEAQ. Here the CDR3 reads CASSTGQGGRETQYF. The CDR3 region has the DNA TGTGCCAGCAGCACCGGACAGGGCGGGAGAGAGACCCAGTACTTC.

The chain uses TRBV11-3 and TRBJ2-2, with D perhaps TRBD1 (6 bases). The V gene lost 5 bases and the J gene lost 1 base, with 11 bases spanning the gap. Germline-derived CDR1 and CDR2 are SGHNT and YENEEA. The CDR3 sequence is 15 residues long. CDR3 region: CASSTWTVNTGELFF. The CDR3 DNA is TGTGCCAGCAGCACCTGGACAGTGAACACCGGGGAGCTGTTTTTT.

In this sample, this clonotype turned up many times. V gene TRBV11-2 combines with J gene TRBJ2-7; D remains unclear. The CDR3 totals 13 residues. The germline V and J ends were trimmed by 5 bases and 1 base, with 9 bases remaining between them. Germline values: CDR1 SGHAT, CDR2 FQNNGV. The DNA of the CDR3 is TGTGCCAGCAGCCCGGGTTTATCCTACGAGCAGTACTTC. Translating it yields CASSPGLSYEQYF.

The rearrangement joins TRBV20-1 to TRBJ2-1; 10 bases line up with TRBD2. With V trimmed by 3 bases and J by 8 bases, 19 bases remained unmatched. The CDR3 extends over 18 amino acids. The germline gives CDR1 DFQATT, CDR2 SNEGSKA (reference sequence). Here the CDR3 reads CSARSIGVASGRFHEQFF. CDR3 DNA sequence: TGCAGTGCTAGGAGTATCGGAGTTGCTAGCGGGAGATTCCATGAGCAGTTCTTC.

This clonotype showed up just a few times. The chain recombines TRBV20-1 with TRBJ2-1, with D maybe TRBD2 (5 bases). Germline assignment: CDR1 DFQATT and CDR2 SNEGSKA (reference sequence). The CDR3 is 15 amino acids. V lost 3 bases, J lost 0 bases, and 12 bases lay in between. CDR3 sequence reads: CSARRAQSSYNEQFF. The DNA of the CDR3 is TGCAGTGCTAGGAGGGCCCAAAGCTCCTACAATGAGCAGTTCTTC.

A few counts support this clonotype. V is TRBV5-1 and J is TRBJ2-2, with D unresolved. Looked up from germline, CDR1 is SGHRS and CDR2 is YFSETQ. The CDR3 is 14 residues long. V lost 4 bases and J 5 bases, leaving 12 bases between the germline ends. The CDR3 sequence: CASSPDPRTGELFF. Written as DNA, the CDR3 is TGCGCCAGCAGCCCAGACCCGCGGACCGGGGAGCTGTTTTTT.

Only a few counts were recorded for this clonotype. The chain recombines TRBV19 with TRBJ2-4, with D tentatively TRBD1 or TRBD2 (5 bases each). The CDR3 runs to 15 residues. V lost 9 bases and J lost 1, with 16 bases in between. CDR1 LNHDA and CDR2 SQIVND come from the germline V gene (reference sequence). The CDR3 reads CASKEAGTAKNIQYF. The CDR3 nucleotides are TGTGCCAGCAAAGAAGCCGGGACGGCCAAAAACATTCAGTACTTC.

The rearrangement uses TRBV7-9 and TRBJ2-5, with 7 bases identical to TRBD1. The CDR3 contains 17 residues. Germline CDR1 is SEHNR and CDR2 is FQNEAQ (reference sequence). The V and J ends lost 1 base and 1 base, in that order; junction bases with no gene match: 9. The CDR3 loop is CASSLGGGPGGQETQYF. The CDR3 DNA is TGTGCCAGCAGCTTAGGAGGGGGTCCAGGGGGCCAAGAGACCCAGTACTTC.

The CDR3: CASSPAVGVDTQYF. In DNA form, the CDR3 reads TGTGCCAGCAGCCCCGCCGTAGGGGTAGATACGCAGTATTTT. The chain combines TRBV3-1 with TRBJ2-3; TRBD1 is a possible D gene (5 bases). CDR1 and CDR2 from the germline V gene are LGHDT and YNNKEL (reference sequence). V lost 4 bases to trimming and J lost 5 bases, with 13 bases between them. The CDR3 length is 14 residues.

This clonotype was recorded a few times. This chain joins TRBV7-9 and TRBJ2-1, with 9 bases fitting TRBD2. The germline CDR1 and CDR2 sequences are SEHNR and FQNEAQ (reference sequence). The CDR3 length is 15 residues. The junction had 7 bases not matched to a gene; V was cut back by 2 bases and J by 8 bases. The DNA of the CDR3 is TGTGCCAGCAGCTTATTCGCGGGAGGGTCCGATGAGCAGTTCTTC. It is translated as CASSLFAGGSDEQFF.

The V call is TRBV20-1, the J call TRBJ1-5; D gene unclear. V lost 1 base and J lost 11, with 15 bases in between. This CDR3 is built from 13 residues. Germline assignment: CDR1 DFQATT and CDR2 SNEGSKA (reference sequence). CDR3 bases: TGCAGTGCTAGAGGCAGTGGGCAATGGGCCCAGCATTTT. As protein: CSARGSGQWAQHF.

This clonotype has a count of ten or more. This rearrangement joins TRBV12-3 or TRBV12-4 to TRBJ1-6; D gene unclear. V was shortened by 3 bases and J by 10 bases, with 10 bases between the two germline ends. The CDR3 contains 13 residues. CDR3 sequence reads: CASSFSLGSPLHF. CDR3 DNA: TGTGCCAGCAGTTTCTCTTTAGGCTCACCCCTCCACTTT.

V usage is TRBV10-3 and J usage is TRBJ1-2; 7 bases are shared with TRBD1. The length of the CDR3 is 14 residues. Trimming took 4 bases from V and 8 from J; bases not matched to a gene: 10. The V gene's germline CDR1 is ENHRY and CDR2 SYGVKD. The DNA of the CDR3 is TGTGCCATCAGTGGGACAGGAGGGGGGGTCGGCTACACCTTC. This translates into CAISGTGGGVGYTF.

The V gene is TRBV18, the J gene TRBJ1-2, with D tentatively TRBD1 (6 bases). V dropped 3 bases and J dropped 1 base, with 12 bases sitting between them. Germline loops: CDR1 KGHSH, CDR2 LQKENI. This CDR3 has 15 residues. The CDR3, as DNA: TGTGCCAGCTCACCTGGTGCAGGGGTTAACTATGGCTACACCTTC. It translates to CASSPGAGVNYGYTF. Filled out from reference TRBV18 and TRBJ1-2, the complete variable domain reads NAGVMQNPRHLVRRRGQEARLRCSPMKGHSHVYWYRQLPEEGLKFMVYLQKENIIDESGMPKERFSAEFPKEGPSILRIQQVVRGDSAAYFCASSPGAGVNYGYTFGSGTRLTVV.

The chain links TRBV5-1 to TRBJ1-1; 8 bases align to TRBD1. V gave up 10 bases and J gave up 4 bases; unmatched junction bases: 15. The CDR3 is 15 amino acids. Germline V lookup: CDR1 SGHRS, CDR2 YFSETQ. The CDR3 DNA reads TGCGCCTCCCGAGCCTGGACGGACAGGGTCACTGAAGCTTTCTTT. This sequence encodes CASRAWTDRVTEAFF. The full variable domain, its missing parts supplied by reference TRBV5-1 and TRBJ1-1, is KAGVTQTPRYLIKTRGQQVTLSCSPISGHRSVSWYQQTPGQGLQFLFEYFSETQRNKGNFPGRFSGRQFSNSRSEMNVSTLELGDSALYLCASRAWTDRVTEAFFGQGTRLTVV.

This clonotype was found a few times. J is TRBJ1-1 and V is TRBV4-1; D gene ambiguous. Trimming took off 1 base at V and 11 bases at J, with 14 bases between the two ends. This CDR3 spans 13 amino acids. Germline-derived CDR1 and CDR2 are MGHRA and YSYEKL. The CDR3 DNA reads TGCGCCAGCAGCCAAGTTGTTCGGGGTTCGGCTTTCTTT. It specifies CASSQVVRGSAFF.